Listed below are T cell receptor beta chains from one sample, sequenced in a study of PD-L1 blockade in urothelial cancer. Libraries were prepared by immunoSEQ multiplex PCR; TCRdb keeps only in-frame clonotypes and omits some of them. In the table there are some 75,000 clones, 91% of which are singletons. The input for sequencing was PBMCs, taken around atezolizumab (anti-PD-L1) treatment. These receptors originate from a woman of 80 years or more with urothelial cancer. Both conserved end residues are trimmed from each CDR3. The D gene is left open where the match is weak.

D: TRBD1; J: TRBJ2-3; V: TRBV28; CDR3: ASSQQGANTQY
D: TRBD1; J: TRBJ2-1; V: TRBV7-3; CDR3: ASSSGGGVYNEQF
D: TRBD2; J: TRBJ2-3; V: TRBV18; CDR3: ASSRGGDTQY
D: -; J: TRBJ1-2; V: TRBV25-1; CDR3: ASSEPGSNYGYT
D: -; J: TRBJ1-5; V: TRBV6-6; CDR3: ASRQGDQPQH
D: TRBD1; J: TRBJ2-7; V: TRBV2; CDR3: ASRAPRDRVYEQY
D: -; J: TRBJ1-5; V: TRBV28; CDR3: ASSPQVGGFNQPQH
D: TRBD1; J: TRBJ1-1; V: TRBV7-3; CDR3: ASSSTGANTEAF
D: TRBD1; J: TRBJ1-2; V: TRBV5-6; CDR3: ASSPGQGAINYGYT
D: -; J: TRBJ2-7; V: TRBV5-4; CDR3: ASSLAMSSYEQY
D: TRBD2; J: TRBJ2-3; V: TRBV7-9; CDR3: ASSPLGEGSDTQY
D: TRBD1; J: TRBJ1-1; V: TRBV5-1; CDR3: ASSLGDRTIGRAF
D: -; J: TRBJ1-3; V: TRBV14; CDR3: ASSQVSAGTGNTIY
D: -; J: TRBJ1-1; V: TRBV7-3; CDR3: ASSLQGFSEAF
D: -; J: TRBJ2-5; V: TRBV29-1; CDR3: SVADIQETQY
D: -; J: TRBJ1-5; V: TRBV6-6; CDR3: ASSSISGQPQH
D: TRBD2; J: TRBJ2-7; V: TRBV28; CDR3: ASSTRTSGNSYEQY
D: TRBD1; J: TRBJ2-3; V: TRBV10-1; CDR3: ASSEPYRGDTQY
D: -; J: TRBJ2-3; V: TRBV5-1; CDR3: ASSLSTDTQY
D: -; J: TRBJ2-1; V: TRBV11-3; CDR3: ASSHRTAPGYNEQF
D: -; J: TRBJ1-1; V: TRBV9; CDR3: ASSALMNTEAF
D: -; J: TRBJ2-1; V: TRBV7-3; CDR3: ASSLSSFNEQF
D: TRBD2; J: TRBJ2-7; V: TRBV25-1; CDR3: ASRGSGRAGSYEQY
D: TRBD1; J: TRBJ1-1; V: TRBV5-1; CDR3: ASSGTGEVNTEAF
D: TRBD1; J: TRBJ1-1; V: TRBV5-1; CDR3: ASGTGARGTEAF
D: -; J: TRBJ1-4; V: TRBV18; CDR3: ASSPSTQREKLF
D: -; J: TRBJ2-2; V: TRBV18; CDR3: ASSPWSGGTNTGELF
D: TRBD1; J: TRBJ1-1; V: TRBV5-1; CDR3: ASSPEDRGEAF
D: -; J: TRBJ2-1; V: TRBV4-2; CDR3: ASSQEFYSYNEQF
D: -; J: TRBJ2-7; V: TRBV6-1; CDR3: ASSEAEYRASEQY